Below are 29 T cell receptor beta chains sequenced from a single sample in a study of preoperative IRX-2 immunotherapy in early breast cancer. Treatment here: preoperative locoregional IRX-2 cytokine immunotherapy. Here immunoSEQ multiplex PCR was the method, and the copy in TCRdb shows in-frame clones only, minus some. This sample carries under 20,000 clones, around four fifths of them seen once, and the ten largest clones take roughly 1.2%. This specimen consisted of lymph node tissue, obtained after IRX-2 immunotherapy. The receptors originated from a human donor with breast cancer.

The sample holds one count of this clone. The chain links TRBV19 to TRBJ2-5; D perhaps matches TRBD1 (6 bases). V lost 4 bases, J lost 5 bases, and 11 bases lay in between. Germline V gene lookup returns CDR1 LNHDA and CDR2 SQIVND (reference sequence). The CDR3 totals 13 residues. CDR3 DNA sequence: TGTGCCAGTAGTAAGACAGGCCGGGAGACCCAGTACTTC. Amino acids: CASSKTGRETQYF.

There are a few counts of this clone. The chain is built from TRBV14 and TRBJ2-1; D may be TRBD2 (6 bases). Germline assignment: CDR1 SGHDN and CDR2 FVKESK. V was shortened by 7 bases and J by 1 base, with 8 bases between the two germline ends. The CDR3 length is 13 residues. For the CDR3, the DNA is TGTGCCAGCACGGCGGGATCCTACAATGAGCAGTTCTTC. It encodes CASTAGSYNEQFF.

The rearrangement links TRBV2 to TRBJ1-4; 9 nucleotides agree with TRBD1. The CDR3 totals 15 residues. V lost 6 bases and J lost 8; bases outside the gene matches: 10. The germline gives CDR1 SNHLY, CDR2 FYNNEI. The CDR3 DNA reads TGTGCCAGCAGACTACAGGGGGCGGAATACGAAAAACTGTTTTTT. As protein: CASRLQGAEYEKLFF. The full variable domain, rest sourced from reference TRBV2 and TRBJ1-4, is EPEVTQTPSHQVTQMGQEVILRCVPISNHLYFYWYRQILGQKVEFLVSFYNNEISEKSEIFDDQFSVERPDGSNFTLKIRSTKLEDSAMYFCASRLQGAEYEKLFFGSGTQLSVL.

V gene TRBV18 combines with J gene TRBJ1-1; D gene unclear. V was trimmed by 2 bases and J by 0 bases, leaving 7 bases between them. This CDR3 comprises 14 residues. Germline V gene sequence: CDR1 KGHSH, CDR2 LQKENI. For the CDR3, the DNA is TGTGCCAGCTCACCAGGCACCATGAACACTGAAGCTTTCTTT. Translation: CASSPGTMNTEAFF. Filled out from reference TRBV18 and TRBJ1-1, the complete variable domain reads NAGVMQNPRHLVRRRGQEARLRCSPMKGHSHVYWYRQLPEEGLKFMVYLQKENIIDESGMPKERFSAEFPKEGPSILRIQQVVRGDSAAYFCASSPGTMNTEAFFGQGTRLTVV.

The chain employs TRBV11-3 and TRBJ2-7; D perhaps matches TRBD1 (5 bases). Trimming took 5 bases from V and 0 from J, leaving 17 bases between them. Per the germline V gene, CDR1 is SGHNT and CDR2 is YENEEA. The CDR3 covers 16 residues. The CDR3 protein is CASSSYRWGTSYEQYF. The CDR3 bases are TGTGCCAGCAGCAGTTACCGTTGGGGCACCTCCTACGAGCAGTACTTC.

CDR3 in DNA: TGTGCCAGCAGCTTAGTCCGGGGCGGAAATTCACCCCTCCACTTT. Translation gives CASSLVRGGNSPLHF. J is TRBJ1-6 and V is TRBV11-3, with a possible D match to TRBD1 (5 bases). Germline CDR1 reads SGHNT; CDR2 reads YENEEA. There are 15 residues in the CDR3. V lost 1 base and J lost 7, with 11 bases in between.

V is TRBV19 and J is TRBJ2-1; 9 bases line up with TRBD1. The J segment lost 6 bases and the V segment lost 6 bases, leaving 6 bases of the junction unmatched. This CDR3 contains 14 residues. CDR1 and CDR2 (germline): LNHDA, SQIVND (reference sequence). CDR3 DNA sequence: TGTGCCAGTAGCCTACAGACAGGGGGCAATGAGCAGTTCTTC. This sequence encodes CASSLQTGGNEQFF.

V gene TRBV30 combines with J gene TRBJ2-3; 12 bases match TRBD2. The germline gives CDR1 GTSNPN, CDR2 SVGIG (reference sequence). The CDR3 totals 14 residues. Losses at the gene ends were 4 bases for V and 5 bases for J; bases not matched to a gene: 4. Here the CDR3 reads CAWILAGGLDTQYF. For the CDR3, the DNA is TGTGCCTGGATTCTAGCGGGGGGGCTAGATACGCAGTATTTT.

The chain uses TRBV12-5 and TRBJ1-3; D is unresolved. Per germline, CDR1 LGHNT and CDR2 FRNRAP. The CDR3 length is 12 residues. CDR3 nucleotide sequence: TGTGCCAGCTCTTCCCTTGGAAACACCATATATTTT. This encodes CASSSLGNTIYF.

The gene calls are TRBV19 and TRBJ1-2; D not resolved. The CDR3 covers 17 residues. Trimming took off 5 bases at V and 3 bases at J, with 22 bases between the two ends. Germline-derived CDR1 and CDR2 are LNHDA and SQIVND (reference sequence). CDR3 sequence reads: CASSPSFSESRYYGYTF. The DNA of the CDR3 is TGTGCCAGTAGTCCTTCTTTTAGTGAAAGCCGCTACTATGGCTACACCTTC.

V usage is TRBV29-1 and J usage is TRBJ2-7; 11 bases fit TRBD2. The CDR3 runs to 16 residues. The germline V gene has CDR1 SQVTM and CDR2 ANQGSEA. V shed 0 bases and J 7 bases; nucleotides not matched to a gene: 11. The CDR3: CSVEDKVGLAEREQYF. The CDR3 DNA reads as TGCAGCGTTGAAGATAAGGTGGGACTAGCGGAGAGGGAGCAGTACTTC.

The chain recombines TRBV6-8 with TRBJ2-3, with D uncertain. The CDR3 totals 15 residues. Germline assignment: CDR1 MNHGY and CDR2 SAAAGT. V lost 6 bases and J 0 bases, leaving 13 bases between the germline ends. The CDR3 DNA reads TGTGCCAGCAGGCGTGGGGTTACTAGCACAGATACGCAGTATTTT. Encoded protein: CASRRGVTSTDTQYF.

The V gene is TRBV5-1, the J gene TRBJ2-1; D may match TRBD1 or TRBD2 (5 bases each). V gave up 0 bases and J gave up 0 bases, with 10 bases separating them. The CDR3 contains 16 residues. Germline lookup yields CDR1 SGHRS and CDR2 YFSETQ. CDR3 in amino acids: CASSLVGTSSYNEQFF. CDR3 in DNA: TGCGCCAGCAGCTTGGTCGGGACGAGCTCCTACAATGAGCAGTTCTTC.

The J gene is TRBJ1-4, the V gene TRBV28, with TRBD1 identical over 12 bases. V dropped 3 bases and J dropped 8; count of bases not matched to a gene: 10. Germline V gene lookup returns CDR1 MDHEN and CDR2 SYDVKM. CDR3 length: 17 amino acids. The CDR3 sequence: CASSFPGQGARVEKLFF. DNA of the CDR3: TGTGCCAGCAGTTTTCCGGGACAGGGGGCGCGGGTAGAAAAACTGTTTTTT.

This chain connects TRBV11-3 to TRBJ2-2; 8 bases map to TRBD2. Losses at the gene ends were 8 bases for V and 1 base for J; bases not matched to a gene: 3. Germline V gene data show CDR1 as SGHNT and CDR2 as YENEEA. The CDR3 has 14 amino acids. The chain's CDR3 is CASGLAGNTGELFF. The CDR3 DNA follows: TGTGCCAGCGGGCTAGCGGGGAACACCGGGGAGCTGTTTTTT.

The genes are TRBV18 and TRBJ1-6; 9 bases align to TRBD1. This CDR3 comprises 14 residues. Unmatched junction bases numbered 2, after V lost 3 bases and J lost 8 bases. Germline-derived CDR1 and CDR2 are KGHSH and LQKENI. CDR3 DNA sequence: TGTGCCAGCTCACCGACAGGGGGGGATTCACCCCTCCACTTT. Its protein is CASSPTGGDSPLHF.

The J gene is TRBJ2-7, the V gene TRBV6-8; 9 positions agree with TRBD2. The germline gives CDR1 MNHGY, CDR2 SAAAGT. V was clipped by 5 bases and J by 6 bases; unmatched bases: 8. The CDR3 sequence is 14 residues long. The CDR3 loop reads CASSAAGGSREQYF. In DNA form, the CDR3 reads TGTGCCAGCAGTGCAGCGGGAGGTTCCCGCGAGCAGTACTTC.

V usage is TRBV29-1 and J usage is TRBJ1-2; D is undetermined. Germline V CDR1 and CDR2: SQVTM, ANQGSEA. There are 13 residues in the CDR3. The ends were cut back, 4 bases at V and 2 bases at J, with 11 bases in the middle. CDR3 region: CSVGLQRNYGYTF. The CDR3 nucleotides are TGCAGCGTTGGCCTACAGAGGAACTATGGCTACACCTTC. Full variable domain (outside the CDR3, taken from reference TRBV29-1 and TRBJ1-2): SAVISQKPSRDICQRGTSLTIQCQVDSQVTMMFWYRQQPGQSLTLIATANQGSEATYESGFVIDKFPISRPNLTFSTLTVSNMSPEDSSIYLCSVGLQRNYGYTFGSGTRLTVV.

This clone was seen only once. This sequence joins TRBV6-8 and TRBJ1-2, with 7 bases matching TRBD1. Germline V gives CDR1 MNHGY, CDR2 SAAAGT. V lost 5 bases, J lost 0 bases, and 6 bases stayed unmatched. This CDR3 is 15 amino acids long. CDR3 loop: CASSPQGGANYGYTF. CDR3 coding DNA: TGTGCCAGCAGTCCGCAGGGGGGAGCTAACTATGGCTACACCTTC.

This clone has just a few counts. The V gene is TRBV28, the J gene TRBJ2-7; a possible D gene is TRBD2 (5 bases). Germline V gene data show CDR1 as MDHEN and CDR2 as SYDVKM. V was cut by 6 bases and J by 0 bases, with 9 bases left in between. CDR3 length: 13 amino acids. CDR3 sequence (DNA): TGTGCCAGCAGGGACTCGAGCTCCTACGAGCAGTACTTC. Amino acids: CASRDSSSYEQYF. The full variable domain, completed using reference TRBV28 and TRBJ2-7, is DVKVTQSSRYLVKRTGEKVFLECVQDMDHENMFWYRQDPGLGLRLIYFSYDVKMKEKGDIPEGYSVSREKKERFSLILESASTNQTSMYLCASRDSSSYEQYFGPGTRLTVT.

The chain joins TRBV6-8 to TRBJ2-5; the D gene is possibly TRBD2 (6 bases). Germline V gene data show CDR1 as MNHGY and CDR2 as SAAAGT. The CDR3 contains 13 residues. V was clipped by 8 bases and J by 4 bases, with 14 bases between them. The CDR3: CASSELGGETQYF. In DNA, the CDR3 is TGTGCCAGCTCTGAGCTGGGGGGAGAGACCCAGTACTTC.

The genes are TRBV6-8 and TRBJ1-3; D perhaps matches TRBD1 (5 bases). This CDR3 has 13 residues. CDR1 is MNHGY, CDR2 SAAAGT, per germline. Trimming shortened V by 5 bases and J by 5 bases, and 10 bases separated the two germline ends. CDR3: CASSENRRNTIYF. The CDR3 DNA is TGTGCCAGCAGTGAGAACAGGCGAAACACCATATATTTT.

The gene calls are TRBV18 and TRBJ1-5; D ambiguous. This CDR3 contains 14 residues. V dropped 4 bases and J dropped 4 bases, with 11 bases sitting between them. Germline assignment: CDR1 KGHSH and CDR2 LQKENI. Here the CDR3 DNA reads TGTGCCAGCTCACGGGCCAGAAATAATCAGCCCCAGCATTTT. Amino acids: CASSRARNNQPQHF. Full variable domain (outside the CDR3, taken from reference TRBV18 and TRBJ1-5): NAGVMQNPRHLVRRRGQEARLRCSPMKGHSHVYWYRQLPEEGLKFMVYLQKENIIDESGMPKERFSAEFPKEGPSILRIQQVVRGDSAAYFCASSRARNNQPQHFGDGTRLSIL.

The rearrangement links TRBV15 to TRBJ2-1; possible D gene TRBD2, 5 bases. The CDR3 covers 17 residues. Trimming removed 0 bases from V and 0 bases from J, with 12 bases in between. In germline, CDR1 is LNHNV, CDR2 YYDKDF (reference sequence). CDR3 DNA sequence: TGTGCCACCAGCAGAGATCGGGTGGGGAGCTCCTACAATGAGCAGTTCTTC. This encodes CATSRDRVGSSYNEQFF. The whole variable domain, remainder taken from reference TRBV15 and TRBJ2-1, is DAMVIQNPRYQVTQFGKPVTLSCSQTLNHNVMYWYQQKSSQAPKLLFHYYDKDFNNEADTPDNFQSRRPNTSFCFLDIRSPGLGDTAMYLCATSRDRVGSSYNEQFFGPGTRLTVL.

The chain uses TRBV10-2 and TRBJ2-3, with a weak D call TRBD2 (6 bases). Germline V gives CDR1 WSHSY, CDR2 SAAADI. V lost 8 bases and J lost 3, with 15 bases in between. The CDR3 contains 14 residues. The DNA of the CDR3 is TGCGCCAGCGGCGAGTCGGGAGTAACAGATACGCAGTATTTT. It specifies CASGESGVTDTQYF.

V and J are TRBV30 and TRBJ2-7; the D is unclear. Germline V gene data show CDR1 as GTSNPN and CDR2 as SVGIG (reference sequence). V shed 3 bases and J shed 0 bases, with 9 bases lying between them. This CDR3 contains 13 residues. The CDR3, as DNA: TGTGCCTGGAGCGGGCAAAGCTCCTACGAGCAGTACTTC. Amino acids: CAWSGQSSYEQYF.

This chain uses TRBV1 with TRBJ2-5; the DNA was not used to check the table's D call, TRBD2. TRBV1 is designated a pseudogene. The CDR3 runs to 15 residues. In DNA, the CDR3 is TGCGCCAGCAGTCCTCGACTAGCGGGACCGGAGACCCAGTACTTC. It codes for CASSPRLAGPETQYF.

The chain combines TRBV28 with TRBJ2-7, with a weak D call TRBD2 (5 bases). There are 13 residues in the CDR3. V was cut by 5 bases and J by 2 bases, with 10 bases left in between. Germline V gene sequence: CDR1 MDHEN, CDR2 SYDVKM. The DNA for the CDR3 is TGTGCCAGCAGTCGCCCTAGCCCCTACGAGCAGTACTTC. This gives the protein CASSRPSPYEQYF. Combining the CDR3 with reference TRBV28 and TRBJ2-7 gives the whole variable domain DVKVTQSSRYLVKRTGEKVFLECVQDMDHENMFWYRQDPGLGLRLIYFSYDVKMKEKGDIPEGYSVSREKKERFSLILESASTNQTSMYLCASSRPSPYEQYFGPGTRLTVT.

J is TRBJ1-1 and V is TRBV6-8; unclear D gene. The V gene's germline CDR1 is MNHGY and CDR2 SAAAGT. Trimming took 6 bases from V and 8 from J, leaving 13 bases between them. This CDR3 spans 12 amino acids. CDR3 DNA: TGTGCCAGCAGACCCTGGACGGAAGAAGCTTTCTTT. Translated: CASRPWTEEAFF.